The T cell receptor beta chain under discussion was sequenced for a study of control samples from healthy donors and cancer patients. Trimming took off 6 bases at V and 1 base at J, with 14 bases between the two ends. CDR1 SGHTA and CDR2 FQGNSA come from the germline V gene. The CDR3 length is 15 residues. This clone has only one observation. Method: immunoSEQ multiplex PCR; TCRdb's copy keeps in-frame clones and lacks some. Among 160,000 or so clones listed, less than 95% were seen once. V gene TRBV7-2 combines with J gene TRBJ2-3; either TRBD1 or TRBD2 may fit D (6 bases each). The clonotype originates from a man in his sixties with colorectal cancer. Sequenced input: PBMCs. The CDR3 sequence: CASRVQGGGTDTQYF. CDR3 sequence (DNA): TGTGCCAGCAGAGTACAGGGAGGCGGCACAGATACGCAGTATTTT.